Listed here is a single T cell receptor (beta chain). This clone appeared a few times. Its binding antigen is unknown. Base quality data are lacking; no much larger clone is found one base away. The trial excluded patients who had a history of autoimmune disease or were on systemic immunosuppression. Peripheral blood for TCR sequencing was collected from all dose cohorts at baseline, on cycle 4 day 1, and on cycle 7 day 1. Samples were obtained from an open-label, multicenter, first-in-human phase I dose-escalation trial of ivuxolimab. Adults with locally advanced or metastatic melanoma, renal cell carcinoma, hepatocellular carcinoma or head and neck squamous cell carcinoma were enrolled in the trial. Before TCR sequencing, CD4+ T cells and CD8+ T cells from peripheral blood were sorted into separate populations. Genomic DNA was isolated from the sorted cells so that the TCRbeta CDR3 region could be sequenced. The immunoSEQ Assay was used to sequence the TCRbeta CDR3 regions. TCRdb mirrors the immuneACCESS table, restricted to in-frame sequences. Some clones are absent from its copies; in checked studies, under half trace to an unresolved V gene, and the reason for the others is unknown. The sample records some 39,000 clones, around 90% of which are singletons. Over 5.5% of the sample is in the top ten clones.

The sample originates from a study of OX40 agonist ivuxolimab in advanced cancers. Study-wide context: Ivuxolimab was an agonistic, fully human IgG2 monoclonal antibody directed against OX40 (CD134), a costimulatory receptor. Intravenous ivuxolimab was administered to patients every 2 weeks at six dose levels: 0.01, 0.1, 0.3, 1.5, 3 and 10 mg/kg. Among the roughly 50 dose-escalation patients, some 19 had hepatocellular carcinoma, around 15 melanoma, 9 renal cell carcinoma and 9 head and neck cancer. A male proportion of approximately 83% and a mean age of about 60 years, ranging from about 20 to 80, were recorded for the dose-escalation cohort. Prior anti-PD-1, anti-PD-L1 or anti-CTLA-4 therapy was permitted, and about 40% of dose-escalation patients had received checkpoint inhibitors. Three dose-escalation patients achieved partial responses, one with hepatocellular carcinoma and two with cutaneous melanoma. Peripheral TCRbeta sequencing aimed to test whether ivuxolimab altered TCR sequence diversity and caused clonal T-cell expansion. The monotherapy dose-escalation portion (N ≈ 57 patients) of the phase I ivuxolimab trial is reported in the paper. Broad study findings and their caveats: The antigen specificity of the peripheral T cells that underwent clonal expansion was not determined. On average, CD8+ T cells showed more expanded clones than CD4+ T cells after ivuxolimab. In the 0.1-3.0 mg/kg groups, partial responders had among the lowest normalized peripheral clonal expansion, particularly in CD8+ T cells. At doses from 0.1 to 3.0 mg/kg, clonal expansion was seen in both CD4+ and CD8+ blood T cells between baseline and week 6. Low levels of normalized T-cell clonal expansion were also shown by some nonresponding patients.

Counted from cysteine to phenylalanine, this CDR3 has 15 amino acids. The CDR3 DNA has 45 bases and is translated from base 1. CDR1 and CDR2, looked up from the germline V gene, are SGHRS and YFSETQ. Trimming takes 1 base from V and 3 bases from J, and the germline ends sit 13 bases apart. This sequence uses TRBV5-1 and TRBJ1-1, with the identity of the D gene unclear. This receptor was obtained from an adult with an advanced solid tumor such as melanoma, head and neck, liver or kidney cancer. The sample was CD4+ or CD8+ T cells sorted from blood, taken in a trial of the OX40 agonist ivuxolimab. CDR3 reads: CASSLSPGADTEAFF. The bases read TGCGCCAGCAGCTTGAGTCCGGGAGCCGACACTGAAGCTTTCTTT.